These T cell receptor beta chains were read from a single sample in a study of shared clonotypes between healthy human individuals. TCRdb's table, derived via immunoSEQ multiplex PCR, lists solely in-frame clones and lacks some. The repertoire includes roughly 850,000 clones, 90% to 98% of them detected once, and about 0.25% sits in the top ten. The sequencing input was naive CD8+ T cells sorted from blood. The source of these receptors is a man aged 25-45 years in good health. Both conserved end residues are part of each CDR3. Fields, in order: J gene, V gene, CDR3 protein.

>TRBJ2-1|TRBV20-1
CSASWAEQFF
>TRBJ2-7|TRBV6-1
CASSDPGRIPYEQYF
>TRBJ2-1|TRBV28
CASTLRGSEQFF
>TRBJ2-1|TRBV18
CASSPTSKVLSYNEQFF
>TRBJ1-2|TRBV11-2
CASSPGTGYTF
>TRBJ2-7|TRBV7-3
CASSLRSGDEQYF
>TRBJ2-3|TRBV7-9
CASSLEGTDTQYF
>TRBJ2-1|TRBV15
CATSKSGTRAYNEQFF
>TRBJ2-3|TRBV5-4
CASSRGNPGSTDTQYF
>TRBJ1-5|TRBV2
CASSGPGLDQPQHF
>TRBJ2-1|TRBV5-6
CASSAGLAGYNEQFF
>TRBJ2-7|TRBV4-3
CASSQENQGHEQYF
>TRBJ2-7|TRBV18
CAIEGWVFYEQYF
>TRBJ2-7|TRBV5-8
CASSFFYHSYEQYF
>TRBJ2-6|TRBV12-2
CPLDSDRATSGANVLTF
>TRBJ1-1|TRBV6-5
CASSYTRDQGNTEAFF
>TRBJ2-1|TRBV27
CASSLPGLAAEQFF
>TRBJ2-2|TRBV18
CASSPRGFNTGELFF
>TRBJ2-5|TRBV7-9
CASSPRTGRNQETQYF
>TRBJ2-7|TRBV6-6
CASRTGIDYEQYF
>TRBJ1-2|TRBV7-8
CASSFGQINYGYTF
>TRBJ2-1|TRBV11-3
CASSPPTSGTGNEQFF
>TRBJ1-2|TRBV18
CASSRDSYGYTF
>TRBJ2-3|TRBV27
CASSSSGVGTDTQYF
>TRBJ2-7|TRBV2
CASSGGTSGRPPF
>TRBJ2-2|TRBV5-4
CASSPPGMTGFNTGELFF
>TRBJ2-7|TRBV7-6
CASSLPGGYEQYF
>TRBJ2-1|TRBV27
CASSLSWSAGEQFF
>TRBJ2-6|TRBV27
CASSLGSGANVLTF
>TRBJ2-1|TRBV5-1
CASGGSNEQFF
>TRBJ2-2|TRBV19
CASSLLSTGELFF
>TRBJ2-7|TRBV29-1
CSVEWGGGSYEQYF
>TRBJ1-5|TRBV14
CASSQGDTNQPQHF
>TRBJ1-5|TRBV27
CASKDRLGRNQPQHF